Listed here are 9 T cell receptor beta chains from one sample, sequenced in a study of identical twins. TCRdb re-called the 5' RACE reads with MiXCR, one entry per CDR3 protein. The repertoire holds a few hundred thousand distinct CDR3 sequences, with approximately 24% as singletons. This sample was shared with a second study, whose subject was T cells expressing NK-cell markers.

Sequencing input: CD4+ T cells sorted from blood. The receptors shown here come from a woman aged 18-29 years in good health.

As concerns this clonotype: Compared with germline, one end of the junction differs, possibly owing to a read error. CDR3 in amino acids: CASSLGQGAGQPHHF. The CDR3 DNA sequence: TGTGCCAGCAGTTTAGGGCAGGGGGCAGGTCAGCCCCATCATTTT. The chain has TRBV27 and TRBJ1-5; 8 nucleotides line up with TRBD1. CDR3 length: 15 amino acids. From germline, CDR1 is MNHEY and CDR2 SMNVEV (reference sequence).

The CDR3 nucleotides read TGCAGTGCTTATTTTGGAAACACCATATATTTT. Translated, it gives CSAYFGNTIYF. The chain uses TRBV20-1 and TRBJ1-3; D gene uncertain. Between the trimmed V and J ends, which lost 5 bases and 3 bases, there was a span of 5 bases. The germline V gene has CDR1 DFQATT and CDR2 SNEGSKA (reference sequence). The CDR3 is 11 residues long.

V usage is TRBV5-1 and J usage is TRBJ2-3; a possible D gene is TRBD2 (6 bases). The V end was cut by 6 bases, the J end by 5 bases, with 13 bases between. CDR3 length equals 13 residues. Germline-derived CDR1 and CDR2 are SGHRS and YFSETQ. The CDR3 bases are TGCGCCAGCAAGGGAAGAGCGGGAGATACGCAGTATTTT. This sequence encodes CASKGRAGDTQYF.

The rearrangement joins TRBV5-1 to TRBJ1-2, with a weak D call TRBD1 (5 bases). With 0 bases removed from V and 7 bases from J, the gap between germline ends came to 16 bases. Germline V gene lookup returns CDR1 SGHRS and CDR2 YFSETQ. This CDR3 has 15 residues. The CDR3 DNA reads TGCGCCAGCAGCTTGGAAGCTAGCGAGGGGACTGGCTACACCTTC. Amino acid sequence: CASSLEASEGTGYTF.

This sequence joins TRBV5-4 and TRBJ2-2; TRBD2 matches at 10 bases. Germline CDR1 reads SGHNT; CDR2 reads YYREEE (reference sequence). The CDR3 length is 15 residues. The V gene end was trimmed by 3 bases and the J gene end by 4 bases; junction bases not matched to a gene: 3. The CDR3 reads CASSSSGGRTGELFF. DNA for the CDR3: TGTGCCAGCAGCTCTAGCGGGGGTCGCACCGGGGAGCTGTTTTTT.

The chain employs TRBV6-1 and TRBJ2-6; unclear D gene. Germline CDR1 reads MNHNS; CDR2 reads SASEGT. The V gene lost 10 bases and the J gene lost 0 bases, with 13 bases spanning the gap. The CDR3 totals 15 residues. CDR3: CATATVSSGANVLTF. CDR3 bases: TGTGCCACTGCCACAGTTTCCTCTGGGGCCAACGTCCTGACTTTC.

In this sample, this clonotype turned up a few times. The chain has TRBV5-6 and TRBJ1-6, with 8 bases matching TRBD1. The J segment lost 9 bases and the V segment lost 4 bases, leaving 3 bases of the junction unmatched. The germline CDR1 and CDR2 sequences are SGHDT and YYEEEE. The CDR3 spans 13 residues. The CDR3 here is CASSITGGSPLHF. DNA for the CDR3: TGTGCCAGCAGCATTACAGGGGGTTCACCCCTCCACTTT.

This clonotype was counted between two and nine times. V and J are TRBV2 and TRBJ1-1; tentatively, D is TRBD1 (5 bases). The V and J ends lost 7 bases and 5 bases respectively, with 17 bases between them. Germline CDR1 and CDR2: SNHLY and FYNNEI. The CDR3 contains 14 residues. CDR3 sequence (DNA): TGTGCCAGCATCCCCGGCCTCTGGACAACTGAAGCTTTCTTT. Protein product: CASIPGLWTTEAFF.

J is TRBJ2-5 and V is TRBV7-2; the match to TRBD1 covers 7 bases. Germline V gives CDR1 SGHTA, CDR2 FQGNSA. V dropped 4 bases and J dropped 7; count of bases not matched to a gene: 12. The CDR3 is made up of 15 amino acids. Here the CDR3 DNA reads TGTGCCAGCAGCTCCTATGGACAGGTTGGAGGGACCCAGTACTTC. It translates to CASSSYGQVGGTQYF.